The clone carrying this TCR beta chain was seen only a few times. Its antigen is unknown. The sample belongs to a study of early T cells in non-severe SARS-CoV-2 infection. Study summary: Unsorted whole blood bulk RNA was sequenced, with unpaired chains. Study-level results: The matching step, a VDJdb search, favored anti-spike CD8 responses and missed private and CD4 specificities.

Unique molecular identifiers tagged individual cDNA molecules. MiXCR was run by TCRdb on the 5' RACE reads, yielding one entry per CDR3 protein. The table includes more than 15,000 distinct CDR3 sequences, under 7% detected once. Losses at the gene ends were 5 bases for V and 3 bases for J; bases not matched to a gene: 3. Looked up from germline, CDR1 is MNHEY and CDR2 is SMNVEV (reference sequence). CDR3 length: 13 amino acids. This TCR was recovered from an adult who was a healthcare worker with PCR-confirmed SARS-CoV-2 infection or an uninfected control (not recorded which). The starting material was whole blood, obtained at baseline. The genes are TRBV27 and TRBJ2-7; 8 bases are a match to TRBD1. In DNA form, the CDR3 reads TGTGCCAGCAGTAGGACAGGGAGCTACGAGCAGTACTTC. This translates into CASSRTGSYEQYF.